This T cell receptor beta chain derives from a study of CD8+ T cells in alopecia areata (dated by TCRdb to the late 2010s). About the full investigation: The treated patients took part in an open-label pilot trial in which moderate-to-severe alopecia areata was treated with oral tofacitinib at 5 to 10 mg twice daily. Tofacitinib was administered for 6 to 18 months, and 6 months of follow-up off drug were then conducted to assess delayed response and recurrence. For the treated patients, the SALT score, which quantifies what percentage of scalp surface area is affected, served as the measure of disease severity. The study used high-throughput TCRbeta sequencing to examine T cell clonal expansion in alopecia areata, in both the C3H/HeJ mouse model and human patients. Scalp tissue and sorted CD4+ and CD8+ peripheral blood T cells from patchy and totalis/universalis alopecia areata patients and from healthy controls were covered by human TCRbeta sequencing. Tofacitinib-treated patients had biopsies at baseline and at 4 and 24 weeks of treatment, with a later scalp biopsy in several patients. Clonality in the scalp was compared among normal scalp (n=4), patchy alopecia areata scalp (n=8), and alopecia totalis/universalis scalp (n=8). RNA came from the PAXgene miRNA kit for fixed scalp, the miRNeasy kit for PBMCs, and the RNeasy kit for mouse skin. Amplification of TCRbeta CDR3 regions was done by immunoSEQ multiplex PCR using 35 Vbeta forward primers and 13 Jbeta reverse primers. Here is what the overall study found, with its caveats: Higher clonality and more expanded CD8+ clones were observed in lesional scalp than in normal scalp, particularly in alopecia totalis/universalis, a finding suggestive of antigenic drive. Shared TCR sequences between patients were less evident than in mice, which may be partly attributable to HLA diversity in the patient population. During tofacitinib treatment, many expanded lesional clones stuck around in both scalp and blood, and this persistence may partly explain why relapse happens after treatment is stopped. Tofacitinib significantly decreased scalp clonality and the number of expanded CD8+ clones among the top 100 scalp clones. Resident alphabeta T cells in normal human skin are also sequenced, complicating scalp TCR repertoire analysis, unlike mouse skin dominated by gammadelta T cells. Because the treated cohort was small and had just a single nonresponder, larger studies are needed to establish links between baseline CD8+ expansion and response.

Taken with the paper, the label for time point translates to: around 29 days on oral tofacitinib. What the treatment or condition label conveys for this sample: oral pan-JAK inhibitor, 5-10 mg twice daily. Lesional scalp punch biopsies and peripheral blood were obtained from alopecia areata patients. PBMCs were separated by density centrifugation and stained for CD3, CD4 and CD8, after which CD4+ and CD8+ T cells were sorted on a FACSAria. Turning to this clone: Its antigen has not been determined. No per-base quality is available; no much larger clone lies one base away.

The CDR3 contains 14 residues, cysteine and phenylalanine counted. Only CDR3 DNA is held: 42 bases, read in frame from base 1. CDR1 and CDR2 (SGHNT, YYREEE) derive from the germline V gene (reference sequence). V sheds 0 bases and J sheds 7 bases, leaving 13 bases between their ends. The method behind the library was the immunoSEQ multiplex PCR assay. To provide template for TCR sequencing, every sample had RNA extracted and reverse transcribed into cDNA. First-strand cDNA was synthesized with SuperScript III using a 2:1 mix of oligo-dT and random hexamers. Amplification bias was assessed with a synthetic immune receptor repertoire, and residual bias was removed computationally. Turning to the authors' computational methods: Raw reads were preprocessed for error removal, and CDR3 was defined according to IMGT conventions as running from the conserved cysteine to phenylalanine. Clonality was calculated as 1 minus Shannon entropy normalized by log2 of the number of productive unique TCRs. Whether scalp clones were CD4 or CD8 was inferred by matching scalp TCRbeta sequences against CD4 and CD8 repertoires sorted from blood. TCRdb took over this immuneACCESS table, retaining in-frame rearrangements with V and J assigned. Such tables are incomplete; in checked studies, under half of the missing clones stem from an unresolved V gene, and the remainder is unexplained. V, J and clone size reflect that table, while D and trimming were determined from the DNA. For this sample there are roughly 120,000 clones; more than 40% appear just once. In total, the top ten clones hold roughly 0.45% of the sample.

The chain is encoded by TRBV5-4 joined to TRBJ1-2, with the D gene uncertain. The clonotype originates from a human donor with alopecia areata. The specimen comprised CD4+ T cells sorted from blood, sampled at week 4, from a patient treated with tofacitinib. DNA sequence: TGTGCCAGCAGCTTGGATATAACTGTGGGTGGCTACACCTTC. This encodes CASSLDITVGGYTF.